The TCR beta chain under discussion was sequenced for a study of T-cell memory formation after mild COVID-19. Study in general: Most TCR clusters belonged to a single donor. Study-level results: Mostly located in CM and EM were contracting CD4+ clones, with contracting CD8+ clones located in EMRA. Within pre-infection memory, some responding clones were found, suggesting cross-reactive memory joined. There was a balanced CD4/CD8 profile in clones contracting day 15 to 85, and later expanders leaned CD4+.

TCRdb recomputed calls from the 5' RACE reads with MiXCR, one row per CDR3 protein. The repertoire consists of about 50,000 distinct CDR3 sequences, with 9.3% occurring once and the leading ten covering roughly 10%. The CDR3 has 16 amino acids. V lost 5 bases and J 4 bases, leaving 19 bases between the germline ends. Looked up from germline, CDR1 is SGHTA and CDR2 is FQGNSA. The sample holds many counts of this clonotype. Its target is not known. This TCR was recovered from an adult woman who had mild COVID-19 (a few samples of this study predate the infection). Cell type and time point are not known. This sequence joins TRBV7-2 and TRBJ2-3; D may be TRBD2 (5 bases). The source material was PBMCs or a T cell subset sorted from them (not recorded which). This CDR3 is CASSLLLRALADTQYF. CDR3 in DNA: TGTGCCAGCAGCCTCCTTTTGCGGGCGCTTGCAGATACGCAGTATTTT.